The 6 T cell receptor beta chains below were found in one sample sequenced in a study of T cells after yellow fever vaccination. TCRdb processed the 5' RACE reads anew with MiXCR; each CDR3 protein has one entry. This sample has 610,000 or so distinct CDR3 sequences, with 9% to 15% found just once. Sequences were derived from PBMCs, sampled on the day of the yellow fever booster vaccination. The source of these receptors is a man younger than 40 who received the YFV17D yellow fever vaccine.

The sample holds a few counts of this clonotype. This chain uses TRBV12-3 or TRBV12-4 with TRBJ2-3, with unresolved D. V lost 6 bases to trimming and J lost 9 bases, with 13 bases between them. The CDR3 extends over 12 amino acids. CDR3 sequence reads: CASRPRMETQYF. The CDR3, as DNA: TGTGCCAGCAGGCCCCGGATGGAGACGCAGTATTTT.

The V and J genes are TRBV6-5 and TRBJ2-7, with D possibly matching TRBD2 (6 bases). Germline values: CDR1 MNHEY, CDR2 SVGAGI. Trimming stripped 0 bases from V and 2 bases from J, with 11 bases between. This CDR3 is 15 amino acids long. In DNA, the CDR3 is TGTGCCAGCAGTTACTCGTACGGGAGCCCCTACGAGCAGTACTTC. This gives the protein CASSYSYGSPYEQYF.

This clonotype was seen only a few times. The chain employs TRBV7-8 and TRBJ2-1; 7 bases line up with TRBD1. The length of the CDR3 is 16 residues. From germline, CDR1 is SGHVS and CDR2 FQNEAQ. Trimming took 3 bases from V and 0 from J; bases not matched to a gene: 5. CDR3: CASSLAGTVSYNEQFF. The CDR3 DNA reads TGTGCCAGCAGCTTGGCCGGGACAGTCTCCTACAATGAGCAGTTCTTC.

This clonotype has just a few counts. The CDR3 nucleotides are TGTGCCAGCAGTCGCCGGGAGATTCCCTACGAGCAGTACTTC. Its translation: CASSRREIPYEQYF. The rearrangement links TRBV6-2 or TRBV6-3 to TRBJ2-7, with D possibly matching TRBD2 (6 bases). Trimming cost V 5 bases and J 2 bases, with 13 bases left between them. This CDR3 has 14 residues. Germline values: CDR1 MNHEY, CDR2 SVGEGT.

This clonotype has just a few counts. This chain joins TRBV11-2 and TRBJ2-6, with D unresolved. The CDR3 contains 12 residues. Germline V lookup: CDR1 SGHAT, CDR2 FQNNGV. V was cut by 10 bases and J by 0 bases, with 4 bases left in between. CDR3 loop: CAIPSGANVLTF. The CDR3 nucleotides are TGTGCCATCCCCTCTGGGGCCAACGTCCTGACTTTC.

This clonotype showed up just a few times. The genes are TRBV9 and TRBJ2-2, with a weak D call TRBD2 (5 bases). The CDR3 extends over 18 amino acids. Looked up from germline, CDR1 is SGDLS and CDR2 is YYNGEE. V lost 2 bases, J lost 0 bases, and 17 bases lay in between. CDR3 sequence: CASSVSLRGSSNTGELFF. Here the CDR3 DNA reads TGTGCCAGCAGCGTCTCCCTTCGGGGTAGCTCGAACACCGGGGAGCTGTTTTTT.